These T cell receptor beta chains were read from a single sample in a study of OX40 agonist ivuxolimab in advanced cancers. Sequenced by immunoSEQ multiplex PCR; TCRdb stores in-frame clones only, minus some. The sample consists of 90,000 to 100,000 clones, approximately 95% of them appearing once. The input for sequencing was CD4+ or CD8+ T cells sorted from blood, taken in a trial of the OX40 agonist ivuxolimab. The receptor source for this set is an adult with an advanced solid tumor such as melanoma, head and neck, liver or kidney cancer. Both conserved end residues are part of each CDR3. A D gene is named only where the DNA matches it firmly. Clone size is given for some rows only: seen once, a few or many times, or a class if the clone is expanded.

CDR3nt: TGTGCCAGCAGTGACGGTACTAGCGGGATGTACGAGCAGTACTTC
CDR3aa: CASSDGTSGMYEQYF
j_gene: TRBJ2-7
v_gene: TRBV6-4
abundance: NA
len: 15
d_gene: TRBD2

CDR3nt: TGTGCCAGCAGCTTAAAGGACAGGGGACTTTATAATTCACCCCTCCACTTT
CDR3aa: CASSLKDRGLYNSPLHF
j_gene: TRBJ1-6
v_gene: TRBV11-1
abundance: NA
len: 17
d_gene: TRBD1

CDR3nt: TGTGCCACCAGCAGAGATCTGGGGCGCGCAGGGGGCCCTGAAAAACTGTTTTTT
CDR3aa: CATSRDLGRAGGPEKLFF
j_gene: TRBJ1-4
v_gene: TRBV15
abundance: NA
len: 18
d_gene: TRBD1

CDR3nt: TGTGCCAGCGCCCCCGGGACGCGGAAAGTGGACAATGAGCAGTTCTTC
CDR3aa: CASAPGTRKVDNEQFF
j_gene: TRBJ2-1
v_gene: TRBV7-8
abundance: NA
len: 16
d_gene: NA

CDR3nt: TGTGCCAGCAGCTCGTTTCGGGAGGGCCAGTACTTC
CDR3aa: CASSSFREGQYF
j_gene: TRBJ2-5
v_gene: TRBV11-1
abundance: NA
len: 12
d_gene: TRBD2

CDR3nt: TGTGCCAGCAGGGAACACAGACCACCCGAGGGACTTCTTCTCCAAGAGACCCAGTACTTC
CDR3aa: CASREHRPPEGLLLQETQYF
j_gene: TRBJ2-5
v_gene: TRBV6-1
abundance: NA
len: 20
d_gene: NA

CDR3nt: TGTGCCAGCAGCCTCACAACGACCTACAATGAGCAGTTCTTC
CDR3aa: CASSLTTTYNEQFF
j_gene: TRBJ2-1
v_gene: TRBV14
abundance: NA
len: 14
d_gene: NA

CDR3nt: TGTGCCAGCAGCCCAATTGGGGGACTGAATACCCGTCTCGACTATGGCTACACCTTC
CDR3aa: CASSPIGGLNTRLDYGYTF
j_gene: TRBJ1-2
v_gene: TRBV5-6
abundance: once
len: 19
d_gene: NA

CDR3nt: TGTGCCAGCAGCGTAGGCGGGGGGGCCGTGAATGAGCAGTTCTTC
CDR3aa: CASSVGGGAVNEQFF
j_gene: TRBJ2-1
v_gene: TRBV9
abundance: NA
len: 15
d_gene: TRBD2

CDR3nt: TGTGCCAGCAGTTTCCGAGAGACTAGCATAACCTACGAGCAGTACTTC
CDR3aa: CASSFRETSITYEQYF
j_gene: TRBJ2-7
v_gene: TRBV28
abundance: NA
len: 16
d_gene: TRBD2

CDR3nt: TGTGCCAGCAGTCTAGGACGGGAGCTGTTTTTT
CDR3aa: CASSLGRELFF
j_gene: TRBJ2-2
v_gene: TRBV27
abundance: NA
len: 11
d_gene: NA

CDR3nt: TGTGCCAGCTTCACTAGAAGAGATACGCAGTATTTT
CDR3aa: CASFTRRDTQYF
j_gene: TRBJ2-3
v_gene: TRBV18
abundance: NA
len: 12
d_gene: NA

CDR3nt: TGCGCCAGCAGCTTAGACAGCAATGAGCAGTTCTTC
CDR3aa: CASSLDSNEQFF
j_gene: TRBJ2-1
v_gene: TRBV5-1
abundance: NA
len: 12
d_gene: NA

CDR3nt: TGTGCCAGCAGCTTTATAGCGGGGGGGCCTTACAATGAGCAGTTCTTC
CDR3aa: CASSFIAGGPYNEQFF
j_gene: TRBJ2-1
v_gene: TRBV7-9
abundance: NA
len: 16
d_gene: TRBD2

CDR3nt: TGTGCCAGCAGTTTCGGCACTCGGGGGGCCGGGGAGACCCAGTACTTC
CDR3aa: CASSFGTRGAGETQYF
j_gene: TRBJ2-5
v_gene: TRBV28
abundance: NA
len: 16
d_gene: NA

CDR3nt: TGTGCCAGCAGCGCGGCAAGCGCCTTACCCGGGGCCCAGTACTTC
CDR3aa: CASSAASALPGAQYF
j_gene: TRBJ2-5
v_gene: TRBV5-4
abundance: NA
len: 15
d_gene: NA

CDR3nt: TGCGCCAGCAGCCAAGATGTGAGCACTGAAGCTTTCTTT
CDR3aa: CASSQDVSTEAFF
j_gene: TRBJ1-1
v_gene: TRBV4-1
abundance: NA
len: 13
d_gene: NA

CDR3nt: TGTGCCAGTAGTATGGTGGGGGGCGAGCAGCCCCAGCATTTT
CDR3aa: CASSMVGGEQPQHF
j_gene: TRBJ1-5
v_gene: TRBV19
abundance: NA
len: 14
d_gene: NA

CDR3nt: TGTGCCAGCAGAACAGCGGGGGGTGACTACGAGCAGTACTTC
CDR3aa: CASRTAGGDYEQYF
j_gene: TRBJ2-7
v_gene: TRBV27
abundance: NA
len: 14
d_gene: TRBD2

CDR3nt: TGTGCCAGCGGCCGTGGCAATCAGCCCCAGCATTTT
CDR3aa: CASGRGNQPQHF
j_gene: TRBJ1-5
v_gene: TRBV27
abundance: NA
len: 12
d_gene: NA

CDR3nt: TGTGCCAGCAGCCCCGTGGGCGGGAGGGCAACTATATACAATGAGCAGTTCTTC
CDR3aa: CASSPVGGRATIYNEQFF
j_gene: TRBJ2-1
v_gene: TRBV7-3
abundance: NA
len: 18
d_gene: TRBD2

CDR3nt: TGTGCCAGCAGTTTACGCAGAGAGAACACTGAAGCTTTCTTT
CDR3aa: CASSLRRENTEAFF
j_gene: TRBJ1-1
v_gene: TRBV27
abundance: once
len: 14
d_gene: NA

CDR3nt: TGTGCCAGCAGCACAAGACTAGCGAACCAAGAGACCCAGTACTTC
CDR3aa: CASSTRLANQETQYF
j_gene: TRBJ2-5
v_gene: TRBV27
abundance: NA
len: 15
d_gene: TRBD2

CDR3nt: TGCGCCAGCAGCCAAGATCCCTACCGAGATCGGCGAAACACCATATATTTT
CDR3aa: CASSQDPYRDRRNTIYF
j_gene: TRBJ1-3
v_gene: TRBV4-3
abundance: NA
len: 17
d_gene: NA

CDR3nt: TGTGCCAGCAGCTTAGGGGTTCCTAGCGCCTCCTCCTACGAGCAGTACTTC
CDR3aa: CASSLGVPSASSYEQYF
j_gene: TRBJ2-7
v_gene: TRBV7-9
abundance: NA
len: 17
d_gene: NA

CDR3nt: TGTGCCAGCAGTTTCGACAGGGGTGTCGAGCAGTACTTC
CDR3aa: CASSFDRGVEQYF
j_gene: TRBJ2-7
v_gene: TRBV28
abundance: NA
len: 13
d_gene: TRBD1

CDR3nt: TGTGCCAGCAGCCAAATACAGGGGGCGAACTATGGCTACACCTTC
CDR3aa: CASSQIQGANYGYTF
j_gene: TRBJ1-2
v_gene: TRBV27
abundance: NA
len: 15
d_gene: TRBD1

CDR3nt: TGCAGCGCCCGGACAGTCCCCTACAATGAGCAGTTCTTC
CDR3aa: CSARTVPYNEQFF
j_gene: TRBJ2-1
v_gene: TRBV29-1
abundance: NA
len: 13
d_gene: NA

CDR3nt: TGTGCCAGCAGCCAAGATAGGGGTAGCTCCTACAATGAGCAGTTCTTC
CDR3aa: CASSQDRGSSYNEQFF
j_gene: TRBJ2-1
v_gene: TRBV4-2
abundance: NA
len: 16
d_gene: NA

CDR3nt: TGTGCCAGCAGCTTCCCCCTAGCGGGAGTACCCAATGAGCAGTTCTTC
CDR3aa: CASSFPLAGVPNEQFF
j_gene: TRBJ2-1
v_gene: TRBV13
abundance: NA
len: 16
d_gene: TRBD2

CDR3nt: TGTGCCAGCAGCCAAGCGGCAGGGCCGAACACTGAAGCTTTCTTT
CDR3aa: CASSQAAGPNTEAFF
j_gene: TRBJ1-1
v_gene: TRBV14
abundance: NA
len: 15
d_gene: NA

CDR3nt: TGTGCCAGTAGTGAACGACAGGGGACCACTGAAGCTTTCTTT
CDR3aa: CASSERQGTTEAFF
j_gene: TRBJ1-1
v_gene: TRBV19
abundance: NA
len: 14
d_gene: TRBD1

CDR3nt: TGTGCCAGCAGCGTTTACGGGGGGCTGGGTGAGCAGTTCTTC
CDR3aa: CASSVYGGLGEQFF
j_gene: TRBJ2-1
v_gene: TRBV9
abundance: NA
len: 14
d_gene: NA

CDR3nt: TGCAGCGTTGAAGACCGAGGGCTATCGATAGGCAATGAGCAGTTCTTC
CDR3aa: CSVEDRGLSIGNEQFF
j_gene: TRBJ2-1
v_gene: TRBV29-1
abundance: NA
len: 16
d_gene: NA

CDR3nt: TGTGCCAGCAGTGAATTAGGGACTAACTATGGCTACACCTTC
CDR3aa: CASSELGTNYGYTF
j_gene: TRBJ1-2
v_gene: TRBV25-1
abundance: NA
len: 14
d_gene: NA

CDR3nt: TGTGCCAGCAGCCTTAGCGGGTACGGGGTCAATGAGCAGTTCTTC
CDR3aa: CASSLSGYGVNEQFF
j_gene: TRBJ2-1
v_gene: TRBV6-5
abundance: NA
len: 15
d_gene: TRBD2

CDR3nt: TGTGCCAGCAGTCTCAGGGGGCCATCTTACTACGAGCAGTACTTC
CDR3aa: CASSLRGPSYYEQYF
j_gene: TRBJ2-7
v_gene: TRBV27
abundance: NA
len: 15
d_gene: TRBD1

CDR3nt: TGCGCCAGCAGCCAAGGTGCAGGGGGCTACGAGCAGTACTTC
CDR3aa: CASSQGAGGYEQYF
j_gene: TRBJ2-7
v_gene: TRBV4-1
abundance: NA
len: 14
d_gene: TRBD1

CDR3nt: TGTGCCAGCAGCTTCGGGGAGGGGGCGAGCGAGCAGTACTTC
CDR3aa: CASSFGEGASEQYF
j_gene: TRBJ2-7
v_gene: TRBV13
abundance: NA
len: 14
d_gene: NA

CDR3nt: TGTGCCAGCAGCTTTATGAGGGGCAATCAGCCCCAGCATTTT
CDR3aa: CASSFMRGNQPQHF
j_gene: TRBJ1-5
v_gene: TRBV5-6
abundance: NA
len: 14
d_gene: NA

CDR3nt: TGTGCCAGCAGCGGAGGGACTAGCGGGGGGATTGAGCAGTTCTTC
CDR3aa: CASSGGTSGGIEQFF
j_gene: TRBJ2-1
v_gene: TRBV7-8
abundance: NA
len: 15
d_gene: TRBD2

CDR3nt: TGTGCCAGCACCGTGACACTTCCCACCTACGAGCAGTACTTC
CDR3aa: CASTVTLPTYEQYF
j_gene: TRBJ2-7
v_gene: TRBV5-6
abundance: NA
len: 14
d_gene: NA

CDR3nt: TGTGCCAGCAGCTTAGGAATAGCGGGAGGACTTCTAGATACGCAGTATTTT
CDR3aa: CASSLGIAGGLLDTQYF
j_gene: TRBJ2-3
v_gene: TRBV11-2
abundance: NA
len: 17
d_gene: TRBD2

CDR3nt: TGTGCCAGTAGTGTAACAGGGGATGAAGCTTTCTTT
CDR3aa: CASSVTGDEAFF
j_gene: TRBJ1-1
v_gene: TRBV19
abundance: NA
len: 12
d_gene: TRBD1

CDR3nt: TGTGCCAGCAGCTATGGTCCGGGACTGAACCGGGAGACCCAGTACTTC
CDR3aa: CASSYGPGLNRETQYF
j_gene: TRBJ2-5
v_gene: TRBV7-2
abundance: NA
len: 16
d_gene: NA

CDR3nt: TGTGCCAGCAGTGAAGTCGGTGGGGCTCTCCACAATGAGCAGTTCTTC
CDR3aa: CASSEVGGALHNEQFF
j_gene: TRBJ2-1
v_gene: TRBV2
abundance: NA
len: 16
d_gene: NA

CDR3nt: TGTGCCAGCAGCCAAGGGGGTTACGAGCAGTACTTC
CDR3aa: CASSQGGYEQYF
j_gene: TRBJ2-7
v_gene: TRBV14
abundance: once
len: 12
d_gene: NA

CDR3nt: TGTGCCAGCAGTTTTCGGGGACAGGGAACCGAGCAGTACTTC
CDR3aa: CASSFRGQGTEQYF
j_gene: TRBJ2-7
v_gene: TRBV28
abundance: few
len: 14
d_gene: TRBD1

CDR3nt: TGTGCCAGCCCAGGCACTGAAGCTTTCTTT
CDR3aa: CASPGTEAFF
j_gene: TRBJ1-1
v_gene: TRBV6-1
abundance: NA
len: 10
d_gene: NA

CDR3nt: TGTGCCAGCAGCAAAGGGTACGGGACAAAAGGGGAGTATGGCTACACCTTC
CDR3aa: CASSKGYGTKGEYGYTF
j_gene: TRBJ1-2
v_gene: TRBV21-1
abundance: NA
len: 17
d_gene: NA

CDR3nt: TGTGCCGCTGGGGGGGGTGCAAACTATGGCTACACCTTC
CDR3aa: CAAGGGANYGYTF
j_gene: TRBJ1-2
v_gene: TRBV27
abundance: NA
len: 13
d_gene: NA